These T cell receptor beta chains were read from a single sample in a study of control samples from healthy donors and cancer patients. TCRdb's table, derived via immunoSEQ multiplex PCR, lists solely in-frame clones and lacks some. The table includes tens of thousands of clones, around 84% detected once. The material sequenced was PBMCs. The receptors stem from a man between 65 and 80 years old with lung cancer. Each CDR3 is given without its conserved first and last residue. Each record gives: V gene, J gene, clone size, CDR3 protein. Only some rows state a clone size, as once, few, many or a class for expanded clones.

TRBV23-1	TRBJ1-4	-	ASSQGSREEVNEKLF
TRBV10-1	TRBJ2-7	-	ASSSDRGSYEQY
TRBV11-2	TRBJ2-1	-	ASSLDQGAFSREQF
TRBV30	TRBJ2-7	-	AWSYTYEQY
TRBV3-1/TRBV3-2	TRBJ2-7	-	ASSQGVGRPYEQY
TRBV11-2	TRBJ1-2	-	ASSSAPGQGAQGYT
TRBV24-1	TRBJ2-5	-	AIARGGAGQETQY
TRBV29-1	TRBJ1-1	once	SVEFGYEAF
TRBV19	TRBJ1-1	-	ASSIPGQGAPTTEAF
TRBV18	TRBJ1-1	-	ASSPDSTQRNTEAF
TRBV10-2	TRBJ2-1	-	ASSRTGSSYNEQF
TRBV19	TRBJ2-5	-	ASSRGGTGRETQY
TRBV12-5	TRBJ1-1	-	ASGLRGGTEAF
TRBV9	TRBJ2-7	-	ASTRTAENYEQY
TRBV5-1	TRBJ2-1	-	ASSLASGFDEQF
TRBV27	TRBJ2-7	-	ASSSPTSGTYEQY
TRBV19	TRBJ2-5	-	ASSIAPGYQETQY
TRBV9	TRBJ1-1	once	ASSVGSGFGEAF
TRBV12-3/TRBV12-4	TRBJ1-1	-	ASSYRDGEAF
TRBV7-3	TRBJ2-3	-	ASSLSAGKDTQY
TRBV9	TRBJ2-7	-	ASSVNWDPAYEQY
TRBV6-4	TRBJ2-3	-	ASSDSFSGSTDTQY
TRBV30	TRBJ1-5	-	AWSEGPSQH
TRBV11-2	TRBJ2-2	-	ASSSGHLLTTGELF
TRBV6-2/TRBV6-3	TRBJ1-2	-	ASSYSGQTYGYT
TRBV27	TRBJ1-3	-	ASSPGGASSGNTIY
TRBV10-2	TRBJ1-2	once	ASSTGFEANYGYT
TRBV27	TRBJ2-6	once	ASRPWGGSGANVLT
TRBV19	TRBJ1-1	-	ASSARTGSIDEAF
TRBV29-1	TRBJ1-1	-	SVHRHMNTEAF
TRBV19	TRBJ2-1	-	ASTPAGLAGGRERF
TRBV23-1	TRBJ2-3	-	ASSPTAGTAHTDTQY
TRBV28	TRBJ1-5	-	ASSPPFGTVSNQPQH
TRBV28	TRBJ1-2	-	ASSPLQGFGYT
TRBV18	TRBJ1-2	few	ASSPTAYGYT
TRBV27	TRBJ2-7	-	ASPVIALINYEQY
TRBV12-5	TRBJ1-2	-	ASGLVTAFDGYT
TRBV25-1	TRBJ2-5	-	ASGDYAGY
TRBV6-5	TRBJ1-2	-	ASSSGQGVPT
TRBV5-1	TRBJ2-2	-	ASSSGGSGELF
TRBV5-3	TRBJ2-1	-	ARSPKASGDWTAF
TRBV5-6	TRBJ2-6	-	ASSLTGRTGANVLT
TRBV19	TRBJ2-5	-	ASSASGQGQSKTQY
TRBV14	TRBJ1-2	-	ASSPPGQLYGYT
TRBV16	TRBJ1-2	-	ASSQSRHRGYT